These T cell receptor beta chains were read from a single sample in a study of T cell responses to AZD1222 COVID-19 vaccine. The data were produced by immunoSEQ multiplex PCR, yet TCRdb's version contains in-frame clones alone and is incomplete. The repertoire holds some 120,000 clones, with 87% as singletons. The material sequenced was peripheral blood, taken on day 0 of AZD1222 vaccination. These receptors originate from an adult in good health. Both conserved end residues are part of each CDR3. Some rows mark clone size as missing; the rest say once, few, many or name a class of expanded clone.

14 | TRBJ1-6 | NA | TRBV7-9 | CASSLDQGSSPLHF
17 | TRBJ2-2 | once | TRBV19 | CASSMWRRRVHTGELFF
15 | TRBJ1-2 | NA | TRBV30 | CAWSVGTTAAYGYTF
17 | TRBJ1-6 | NA | TRBV7-9 | CASTNLGQSSYNSPLHF
18 | TRBJ2-1 | NA | TRBV4-1 | CASSQMPPGGLSYNEQFF
14 | TRBJ1-1 | NA | TRBV15 | CATSREGGNTEAFF
16 | TRBJ2-3 | NA | TRBV5-1 | CASSLAIAGGRDTQYF
15 | TRBJ2-7 | NA | TRBV18 | CASSPPGGVSYEQYF
14 | TRBJ1-2 | NA | TRBV28 | CASSTGDSLYGYTF
12 | TRBJ2-1 | once | TRBV24-1 | CATSDHDRSQFF
16 | TRBJ1-2 | NA | TRBV28 | CASSSVSRGLIYGYTF
14 | TRBJ2-2 | few | TRBV7-9 | CASSSWDGTGELFF
15 | TRBJ1-5 | NA | TRBV28 | CAASKGWGVNQPQHF
15 | TRBJ1-4 | once | TRBV5-1 | CASSLEPATNEKLFF
13 | TRBJ1-2 | NA | TRBV12-3/TRBV12-4 | CASSLRTYYGYTF
18 | TRBJ2-7 | NA | TRBV15 | CATREDWASGGSRYEQYF
16 | TRBJ2-7 | once | TRBV5-6 | CASSFLQASNPYEQYF
14 | TRBJ2-7 | NA | TRBV2 | CASSEQTYAYEQYF
16 | TRBJ2-3 | once | TRBV19 | CASSLTSGGSSDTQYF
15 | TRBJ2-7 | NA | TRBV28 | CASTPSGGVGYEQYF
14 | TRBJ1-3 | NA | TRBV6-1 | CASSERYRRNTIYF
16 | TRBJ1-2 | NA | TRBV11-2 | CASSFGGAGGAYGYTF
15 | TRBJ2-3 | NA | TRBV19 | CASNDQGASTDTQYF
14 | TRBJ1-2 | NA | TRBV9 | CASSGYSTSYGYTF
12 | TRBJ1-1 | NA | TRBV10-3 | CAIFTDNNEAFF
16 | TRBJ2-5 | NA | TRBV3-1/TRBV3-2 | CASSRYSGGAFQTQYF
14 | TRBJ2-1 | NA | TRBV18 | CASSHLGGYNEQFF
13 | TRBJ2-5 | NA | TRBV7-9 | CASSLSGRETQYF
15 | TRBJ1-4 | NA | TRBV18 | CASSPPGTTNEKLFF
16 | TRBJ2-5 | NA | TRBV9 | CASSPQTSGAGETQYF
16 | TRBJ1-5 | NA | TRBV18 | CASSPQLWTGNQPQHF
14 | TRBJ2-7 | NA | TRBV5-1 | CASSPTSGSYEQYF
14 | TRBJ2-2 | NA | TRBV11-2 | CASSSPRRTGELFF
14 | TRBJ1-1 | NA | TRBV27 | CASSSGGVNTEAFF